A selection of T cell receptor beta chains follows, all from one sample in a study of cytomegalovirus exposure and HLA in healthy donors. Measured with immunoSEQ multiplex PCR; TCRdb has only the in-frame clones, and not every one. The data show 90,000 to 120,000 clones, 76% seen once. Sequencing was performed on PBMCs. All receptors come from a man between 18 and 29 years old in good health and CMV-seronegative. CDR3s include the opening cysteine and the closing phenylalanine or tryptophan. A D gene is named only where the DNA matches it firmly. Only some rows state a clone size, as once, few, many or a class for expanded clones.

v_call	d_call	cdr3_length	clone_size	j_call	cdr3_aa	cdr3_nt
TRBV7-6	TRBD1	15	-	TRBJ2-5	CASSRGQGQVETQYF	TGTGCCAGCAGCCGCGGTCAGGGACAGGTAGAGACCCAGTACTTC
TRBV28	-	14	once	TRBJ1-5	CASSFLGGGQPQHF	TGTGCCAGCAGTTTTTTGGGCGGGGGACAGCCCCAGCATTTT
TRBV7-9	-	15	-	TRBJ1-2	CASSLVEAGIYGYTF	TGTGCCAGCAGCTTAGTGGAAGCCGGGATCTATGGCTACACCTTC
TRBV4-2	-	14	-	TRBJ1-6	CASSQDEENSPLHF	TGTGCCAGCAGCCAAGATGAGGAAAATTCACCCCTCCACTTT
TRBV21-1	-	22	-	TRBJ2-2	CASSSRDSGEKGWGSNTGELFF	TGTGCCAGCAGCAGCAGGGATAGCGGAGAAAAAGGGTGGGGATCAAACACCGGGGAGCTGTTTTTT
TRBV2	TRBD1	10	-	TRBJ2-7	CASSEDRGYF	TGTGCCAGCAGTGAAGACAGGGGGTACTTC
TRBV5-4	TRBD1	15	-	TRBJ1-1	CASSLPTGGNTEAFF	TGTGCCAGCAGCTTACCGACAGGGGGGAACACTGAAGCTTTCTTT
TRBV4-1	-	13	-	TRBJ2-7	CASSQDSGYEQYF	TGCGCCAGCAGCCAAGATTCAGGGTACGAGCAGTACTTC
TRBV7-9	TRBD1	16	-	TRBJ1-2	CASSMDRGLEVYGYTF	TGTGCCAGCAGCATGGACAGGGGGCTTGAGGTCTATGGCTACACCTTC
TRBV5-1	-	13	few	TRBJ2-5	CASSAGQLKTQYF	TGCGCCAGCAGCGCCGGACAGTTGAAGACCCAGTACTTC
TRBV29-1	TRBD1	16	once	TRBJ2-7	CSVAGLRTGFTYEQYF	TGCAGCGTTGCAGGTCTCAGGACAGGGTTTACCTACGAGCAGTACTTC
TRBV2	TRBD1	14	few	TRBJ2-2	CASSVGTGTGELFF	TGTGCCAGCAGTGTTGGGACAGGGACCGGGGAGCTGTTTTTT
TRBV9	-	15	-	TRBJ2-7	CASSVGGSGVYEQYF	TGTGCCAGCAGCGTAGGCGGTAGCGGTGTCTACGAGCAGTACTTC